Reported below is one T cell receptor (beta chain). Its matching antigen is unknown. V dropped 3 bases and J dropped 7; count of bases not matched to a gene: 3. Germline CDR1 and CDR2: MGHDK and SYGVNS. The CDR3 totals 13 residues. This sample is part of a study of graft-versus-host responses after intestinal transplantation. Looking at the study overall: Recipients had transplants, and these were multivisceral, liver-intestinal, or isolated intestinal. After anti-thymocyte globulin induction, recipients took tacrolimus and steroids for around three years.

Whole-study findings and limits: Maximum circulating GvH clone levels tracked with early post-transplant HvG decreases. Recipient marrow harbored GvH clones, some of which surfaced first in ileum or blood.

Clones were sequenced by immunoSEQ multiplex PCR, and TCRdb holds only the in-frame ones, with some missing. Of 93,000 or so clones in the sample, 90% to 95% were seen once. The receptor was isolated from a human donor who received an intestinal transplant. This specimen consisted of unstimulated CD8+ T cells sorted from spleen or lymph node cells, obtained before intestinal transplant. This rearrangement joins TRBV25-1 to TRBJ2-1; 7 bases fit TRBD2. The CDR3 region is CASSDLGGNEQFF. The CDR3 DNA is TGTGCCAGCAGTGATCTGGGAGGGAATGAGCAGTTCTTC.